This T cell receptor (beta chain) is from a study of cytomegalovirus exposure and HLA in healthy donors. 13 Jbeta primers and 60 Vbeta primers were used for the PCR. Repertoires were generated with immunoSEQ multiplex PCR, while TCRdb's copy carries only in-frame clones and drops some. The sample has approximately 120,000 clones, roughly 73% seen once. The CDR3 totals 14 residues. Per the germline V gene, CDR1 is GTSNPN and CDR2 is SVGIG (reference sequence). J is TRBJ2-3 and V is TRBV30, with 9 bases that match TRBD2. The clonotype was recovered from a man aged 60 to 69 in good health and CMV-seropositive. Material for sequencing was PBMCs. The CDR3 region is CAWQPLAGGDTQYF. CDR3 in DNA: TGTGCTTGGCAACCCCTGGCGGGGGGGGATACGCAGTATTTT.